Shown below are 19 T cell receptor beta chains from a single sample sequenced in a study of T-cell reconstitution after alpha-beta-depleted transplantation in children. Preparing the TCRbeta library involved the use of unique molecular identifiers. One entry per CDR3 protein results from TCRdb running MiXCR on the PCR reads. The sample lists around 400,000 distinct CDR3 sequences, roughly 21% occurring once. The source was PBMCs from the stem cell graft donor, collected from the stem cell graft. The receptors shown here come from a human donor who donated a stem cell graft to a child with acute myeloid leukemia.

The DNA of the CDR3 is TGTGCCAGCAGCCAAAGGGGGGGGGCCAACGTCCTGACTTTC. It encodes CASSQRGGANVLTF. The chain combines TRBV3-1 with TRBJ2-6, with D maybe TRBD1 (6 bases). Germline V gives CDR1 LGHDT, CDR2 YNNKEL (reference sequence). This CDR3 contains 14 residues. The V end lost 2 bases, the J end lost 4 bases, and 6 bases lay between the germline ends.

Only a few counts were recorded for this clonotype. The chain uses TRBV3-1 and TRBJ2-1, with D possibly being TRBD2 (5 bases). V was shortened by 1 base and J by 8 bases, with 12 bases between the two germline ends. The CDR3 is 14 residues long. From germline, CDR1 is LGHDT and CDR2 YNNKEL (reference sequence). The CDR3 is CASSQVRGGHEQFF. The CDR3 nucleotides read TGTGCCAGCAGCCAAGTTCGGGGTGGTCATGAGCAGTTCTTC.

This clonotype was detected a few times. V is TRBV12-3 or TRBV12-4 and J is TRBJ1-5; 7 nucleotides align to TRBD1. J was trimmed by 6 bases and V by 7 bases; bases with no gene match: 9. The CDR3 totals 14 residues. CDR3 nucleotides: TGTGCCAGCACCCAGGACAGGCAGGGTCAGCCCCAGCATTTT. It translates to CASTQDRQGQPQHF.

J is TRBJ1-1 and V is TRBV12-3 or TRBV12-4; no definite D call. Trimming pared 5 bases from V and 0 bases from J, leaving 10 bases between. The CDR3 length is 14 residues. The CDR3 nucleotides are TGTGCCAGCAGTCACAGCCGTTTGAACACTGAAGCTTTCTTT. Protein product: CASSHSRLNTEAFF.

V gene TRBV13 combines with J gene TRBJ2-1, with D perhaps TRBD2 (5 bases). Germline CDR1 PRHDT, CDR2 FYEKMQ (reference sequence). The CDR3 extends over 16 amino acids. The V and J ends lost 5 bases and 4 bases respectively, with 18 bases between them. The CDR3 here is CASSPERRPLYNEQFF. The CDR3 nucleotides are TGTGCCAGCAGCCCGGAGCGGCGGCCCCTTTACAATGAGCAGTTCTTC.

This chain connects TRBV28 to TRBJ2-3, with 13 bases identical to TRBD2. The V gene's germline CDR1 is MDHEN and CDR2 SYDVKM. After removal of 9 bases from V and 2 bases from J, the junction contained 2 bases not matched to a gene. The length of the CDR3 is 14 residues. CDR3 residues: CARTSGRATDTQYF. The CDR3, as DNA: TGTGCCAGAACTAGCGGGAGGGCCACAGATACGCAGTATTTT.

This chain uses TRBV12-3 or TRBV12-4 with TRBJ2-7; 8 nucleotides agree with TRBD1. Losses at the gene ends were 3 bases for V and 2 bases for J; bases not matched to a gene: 9. This CDR3 spans 16 amino acids. CDR3 nucleotides: TGTGCCAGCAGTTTGGGACAGGCGACCTACACCTACGAGCAGTACTTC. Translating gives CASSLGQATYTYEQYF.

CDR3 DNA: TGTGCCAGCAGTTTGGGGGACAGGGGGCCAGAGATGAATCAGCCCCAGCATTTT. Protein sequence: CASSLGDRGPEMNQPQHF. This chain joins TRBV27 and TRBJ1-5, with 12 bases aligning to TRBD1. CDR3 size: 18 residues. Germline trimming cut 3 bases from V and 4 bases from J; bases unmatched to any gene: 10. Per germline, CDR1 MNHEY and CDR2 SMNVEV (reference sequence).

This clonotype was detected ten times or more. The V and J genes are TRBV29-1 and TRBJ2-7; D may be TRBD1 (6 bases). CDR3 length equals 12 residues. Germline V lookup: CDR1 SQVTM, CDR2 ANQGSEA. Trimming shortened V by 2 bases and J by 3 bases, and 8 bases separated the two germline ends. CDR3 sequence reads: CSVELDSYEQYF. The CDR3, as DNA: TGCAGCGTTGAATTGGACAGCTACGAGCAGTACTTC.

The rearrangement joins TRBV20-1 to TRBJ2-1; 8 bases are shared with TRBD2. V lost 2 bases, J lost 6 bases, and 21 bases stayed unmatched. The germline V gene encodes CDR1 DFQATT and CDR2 SNEGSKA (reference sequence). The CDR3 is 19 amino acids. CDR3 sequence reads: CSARKPGLGPGKEFNEQFF. The CDR3 bases are TGCAGTGCTAGAAAACCGGGACTAGGCCCAGGAAAGGAGTTCAATGAGCAGTTCTTC.

In this sample, this clonotype turned up a few times. The CDR3 loop is CASSLRGQTGNTIYF. The CDR3 DNA reads as TGTGCCAGCAGTTTACGGGGACAGACTGGAAACACCATATATTTT. The chain couples TRBV27 to TRBJ1-3, with 7 nucleotides matching TRBD1. CDR1 is MNHEY and CDR2 is SMNVEV in the germline V gene (reference sequence). The CDR3 is 15 residues long. V gave up 2 bases and J gave up 2 bases; unmatched junction bases: 3.

The sample holds many counts of this clonotype. V gene TRBV29-1 combines with J gene TRBJ1-2, with D perhaps TRBD1 (5 bases). Germline CDR1 and CDR2: SQVTM and ANQGSEA. The V and J ends lost 3 bases and 12 bases respectively, with 11 bases between them. The CDR3 contains 10 residues. The CDR3 sequence: CSVDTGEDTF. The CDR3 DNA sequence: TGCAGCGTTGATACAGGTGAAGACACCTTC. The whole variable domain, filled in from reference TRBV29-1 and TRBJ1-2, reads SAVISQKPSRDICQRGTSLTIQCQVDSQVTMMFWYRQQPGQSLTLIATANQGSEATYESGFVIDKFPISRPNLTFSTLTVSNMSPEDSSIYLCSVDTGEDTFGSGTRLTVV.

This clonotype occurred many times. The chain employs TRBV5-6 and TRBJ2-3, with D unresolved. Germline CDR1 reads SGHDT; CDR2 reads YYEEEE. V lost 6 bases and J lost 2, with 13 bases in between. The CDR3 extends over 14 amino acids. The CDR3 DNA reads as TGTGCCAGCACCCACGTCGTATACACAGATACGCAGTATTTT. This sequence encodes CASTHVVYTDTQYF.

Only a few counts were recorded for this clonotype. The V call is TRBV7-9, the J call TRBJ2-1; D may be TRBD2 (5 bases). The CDR3 is made up of 13 amino acids. Looked up from germline, CDR1 is SEHNR and CDR2 is FQNEAQ (reference sequence). Trimming pared 7 bases from V and 9 bases from J, leaving 16 bases between. CDR3 bases: TGTGCCAGCAATACGGTGGGAGTCGGTGAGCAGTTCTTC. This encodes CASNTVGVGEQFF.

This clonotype has at least ten counts. The rearrangement uses TRBV20-1 and TRBJ2-7; TRBD1 matches at 9 bases. Looked up from germline, CDR1 is DFQATT and CDR2 is SNEGSKA (reference sequence). This CDR3 has 13 residues. J was trimmed by 6 bases and V by 4 bases; bases with no gene match: 7. This chain's CDR3 is CSATNRGLGEQYF. CDR3 in DNA: TGCAGTGCTACGAACAGGGGGCTTGGCGAGCAGTACTTC.

On this clonotype itself: Since the CDR3 does not end with the conserved phenylalanine or tryptophan, this likely comes from a read error. The chain links TRBV6-5 to TRBJ2-1, with TRBD2 matching over 14 bases. This CDR3 contains 17 residues. Germline V CDR1 and CDR2: MNHEY, SVGAGI. V lost 2 bases and J lost 9; bases outside the gene matches: 9. This chain's CDR3 is CASSYLGLAGGRGEQFS. For the CDR3, the DNA is TGTGCCAGCAGTTACCTTGGACTAGCGGGAGGCAGGGGTGAGCAGTTCTCC.

In this sample, this clonotype turned up a few times. The J gene is TRBJ2-5, the V gene TRBV5-1; TRBD1 might be the D (5 bases). The CDR3 is 13 amino acids. Trimming cost V 4 bases and J 4 bases, with 11 bases left between them. Germline V gene data show CDR1 as SGHRS and CDR2 as YFSETQ. CDR3 coding DNA: TGCGCCAGCAGCGTAACAGGTTTAGAGACCCAGTACTTC. It specifies CASSVTGLETQYF.

The chain uses TRBV28 and TRBJ2-7; 9 bases agree with TRBD1. Germline V lookup: CDR1 MDHEN, CDR2 SYDVKM. J gave up 0 bases and V 6 bases, and 6 bases lay outside the gene matches. The CDR3 has 15 amino acids. In DNA, the CDR3 is TGTGCCAGCAGCCGACCGGGACAGGGCTCCTACGAGCAGTACTTC. It yields the protein CASSRPGQGSYEQYF.

The chain has TRBV5-1 and TRBJ2-1, with D perhaps TRBD2 (6 bases). The germline V and J ends were trimmed by 1 base and 4 bases, with 18 bases remaining between them. Germline assignment: CDR1 SGHRS and CDR2 YFSETQ. This CDR3 comprises 17 residues. The CDR3 sequence: CASSLSGGGTGYNEQFF. The CDR3 DNA reads as TGCGCCAGCAGCTTGTCTGGCGGCGGGACTGGGTACAATGAGCAGTTCTTC.